These 27 T cell receptor beta chains were all obtained from the same sample, sequenced in a study of breast tumors, draining lymph nodes, adjacent tissues. TCRdb analysed the multiplex PCR reads with MiXCR anew, one entry per CDR3 protein. This table has 150,000 to 200,000 distinct CDR3 sequences, around 33% appearing once. Breast cancer patients provided tissue from their axillary draining lymph nodes. The specimen was axillary lymph node tissue. These receptors were taken from a female donor with breast cancer. Some clones in this sample may be carry-over from other donors' samples.

This sequence joins TRBV7-9 and TRBJ1-6; 12 bases fit TRBD1. Per germline, CDR1 SEHNR and CDR2 FQNEAQ (reference sequence). This CDR3 comprises 20 residues. The trim removed 5 bases at V and 13 bases at J, leaving 24 bases unmatched. CDR3 nucleotides: TGTGCCAGCAGCCGAACATCTGGTAGCGGGACAGGGGGCGCCCGATCCCCCCTCCACTTT. Protein product: CASSRTSGSGTGGARSPLHF.

This clonotype was counted once. A much bigger clone sits one base away, suggesting this may be a read error. The chain links TRBV12-3 or TRBV12-4 to TRBJ1-1; D unclear. The ends were cut back, 6 bases at V and 6 bases at J, with 11 bases in the middle. The CDR3 contains 12 residues. The CDR3 sequence is CASSPQAAEAFF. Here the CDR3 DNA reads TGTGCCAGCAGCCCACAAGCTGCTGAAGCTTTCTTT.

This clonotype was found many times. The chain uses TRBV15 and TRBJ2-1; D uncertain. The V end was cut by 2 bases, the J end by 2 bases, with 10 bases between. CDR3 size: 15 residues. CDR1 and CDR2 from the germline V gene are LNHNV and YYDKDF (reference sequence). CDR3 coding DNA: TGTGCCACCAGCAGAAACTTCCCAGCCTACAATGAGCAGTTCTTC. Translated, it gives CATSRNFPAYNEQFF.

The chain combines TRBV19 with TRBJ1-3, with D uncertain. CDR1 and CDR2 from the germline V gene are LNHDA and SQIVND (reference sequence). V was trimmed by 0 bases and J by 4 bases, leaving 10 bases between them. The CDR3 covers 15 residues. The CDR3: CASSIDEGTGNTIYF. CDR3 DNA sequence: TGTGCCAGTAGTATAGACGAGGGTACCGGAAACACCATATATTTT.

This clonotype has ten or more counts. V gene TRBV28 combines with J gene TRBJ1-6; 8 nucleotides match TRBD1. Germline V gives CDR1 MDHEN, CDR2 SYDVKM. CDR3 size: 15 residues. The V and J ends lost 3 bases and 9 bases, in that order; junction bases with no gene match: 7. The CDR3 coding sequence is TGTGCCAGCAGTTTTGAGGACAGGGCGACTTCACCCCTCCACTTT. Residues: CASSFEDRATSPLHF.

This clonotype was detected ten times or more. The rearrangement links TRBV6-6 to TRBJ1-6; 8 nucleotides agree with TRBD1. CDR1 and CDR2 (germline): MNHNY, SVGAGI (reference sequence). V trimming: 2 bases; J trimming: 3 bases; junction bases outside the gene matches: 3. CDR3 length: 16 amino acids. The CDR3 coding sequence is TGTGCCAGCAGTTACCCCACAGGGGGCTATAATTCACCCCTCCACTTT. It specifies CASSYPTGGYNSPLHF.

This clonotype was counted many times. The rearrangement links TRBV6-5 to TRBJ1-3, with a possible D match to TRBD1 (5 bases). From germline, CDR1 is MNHEY and CDR2 SVGAGI. V was pared by 6 bases and J by 0 bases, with 12 bases between. The CDR3 length is 15 residues. The CDR3 nucleotides read TGTGCCAGCAGAAAGGGACGTAACTCTGGAAACACCATATATTTT. The encoded protein is CASRKGRNSGNTIYF.

This chain links TRBV27 with TRBJ1-1, with a weak D call TRBD1 (6 bases). Germline CDR1 is MNHEY and CDR2 is SMNVEV (reference sequence). The germline V and J ends were trimmed by 3 bases and 2 bases, with 13 bases remaining between them. The CDR3 sequence is 15 residues long. The CDR3 DNA reads as TGTGCCAGCAGTTTTCTGCAGGGGCTAAACACTGAAGCTTTCTTT. Protein product: CASSFLQGLNTEAFF.

The genes are TRBV20-1 and TRBJ1-2, with no clear D. CDR1 and CDR2 from the germline V gene are DFQATT and SNEGSKA (reference sequence). The V gene lost 0 bases and the J gene lost 2 bases, with 10 bases spanning the gap. This CDR3 is built from 14 residues. The DNA for the CDR3 is TGCAGTGCTAGAGATCGGGCGGACAACTATGGCTACACCTTC. The encoded protein is CSARDRADNYGYTF.

CDR3 bases: TGCAGTGCTAACCTCGGACCCAAAGCGGGCTATGGCTACACCTTC. Translating gives CSANLGPKAGYGYTF. The chain employs TRBV20-1 and TRBJ1-2; D not resolved. Germline values: CDR1 DFQATT, CDR2 SNEGSKA (reference sequence). The V gene lost 4 bases and the J gene lost 4 bases, with 19 bases spanning the gap. The CDR3 loop spans 15 amino acids.

This clonotype was observed at least ten times. V and J are TRBV5-4 and TRBJ2-3; 9 bases agree with TRBD1. Per the germline V gene, CDR1 is SGHNT and CDR2 is YYREEE (reference sequence). The CDR3 length is 15 residues. V dropped 3 bases and J dropped 1; count of bases not matched to a gene: 3. In DNA form, the CDR3 reads TGTGCCAGCAGCTCCGGGACAGGGCGCACAGATACGCAGTATTTT. Translation: CASSSGTGRTDTQYF.

Ten or more counts support this clonotype. The V gene is TRBV5-1, the J gene TRBJ2-5, with 13 bases fitting TRBD2. Germline-derived CDR1 and CDR2 are SGHRS and YFSETQ. This CDR3 is 14 amino acids long. Unmatched junction bases numbered 6, after V lost 9 bases and J lost 4 bases. The CDR3 sequence: CATTSGGAAETQYF. For the CDR3, the DNA is TGCGCCACCACTAGCGGGGGGGCTGCAGAGACCCAGTACTTC.

J is TRBJ2-1 and V is TRBV6-5; D perhaps matches TRBD2 (6 bases). The CDR3 sequence is 17 residues long. Germline CDR1 reads MNHEY; CDR2 reads SVGAGI. V dropped 5 bases and J dropped 3 bases, with 20 bases sitting between them. This CDR3 is CASSHGESGRRYNEQFF. The CDR3 DNA is TGTGCCAGCAGTCACGGAGAATCAGGGAGGCGCTACAATGAGCAGTTCTTC.

This clonotype was picked up many times. The chain has TRBV6-5 and TRBJ1-4; perhaps TRBD1 as D (6 bases). Germline V gene data show CDR1 as MNHEY and CDR2 as SVGAGI. The CDR3 covers 15 residues. V lost 3 bases and J 11 bases, leaving 19 bases between the germline ends. CDR3 amino acids: CASSYSTGIGEKLFF. CDR3 DNA sequence: TGTGCCAGCAGTTATTCTACAGGGATTGGAGAGAAACTGTTTTTT.

The table lists this clonotype with many counts. The V and J genes are TRBV29-1 and TRBJ2-2; 9 bases align to TRBD2. CDR1 and CDR2 (germline): SQVTM, ANQGSEA. The CDR3 totals 14 residues. V gave up 3 bases and J gave up 5 bases; unmatched junction bases: 4. In DNA form, the CDR3 reads TGCAGCGTTGAGGGCGGGAGGGTAACCGGGGAGCTGTTTTTT. Its protein product is CSVEGGRVTGELFF.

The sample holds many counts of this clonotype. The chain uses TRBV6-1 and TRBJ1-2; the D gene is possibly TRBD1 (5 bases). The CDR3 is made up of 12 amino acids. Trimming pared 3 bases from V and 5 bases from J, leaving 7 bases between. Germline CDR1 is MNHNS and CDR2 is SASEGT. CDR3 protein: CASSDHRYGYTF. As DNA, the CDR3 is TGTGCCAGCAGTGACCACAGGTATGGCTACACCTTC.

In this sample, this clonotype turned up many times. The V and J genes are TRBV5-1 and TRBJ2-5; D gene unclear. Germline V gene lookup returns CDR1 SGHRS and CDR2 YFSETQ. Trimming left V 4 bases short and J 2 bases short, with 12 bases between. The CDR3 runs 14 residues. The CDR3 here is CASSLHGPQETQYF. CDR3 DNA: TGCGCCAGCAGCCTACACGGCCCGCAAGAGACCCAGTACTTC.

This clonotype was observed many times. The CDR3 spells CSARWGSEGQPQHF. CDR3 bases: TGCAGTGCTAGATGGGGTTCGGAGGGGCAGCCCCAGCATTTT. V and J are TRBV20-1 and TRBJ1-5; TRBD1 might be the D (5 bases). The germline V and J ends were trimmed by 2 bases and 7 bases, with 15 bases remaining between them. The germline V gene encodes CDR1 DFQATT and CDR2 SNEGSKA (reference sequence). The CDR3 contains 14 residues.

Concerning this clonotype itself: A much larger clone is a single base away; this may be a read error. The chain carries TRBV24-1 and TRBJ2-2; D is possibly TRBD1 (6 bases). The CDR3 sequence is 13 residues long. Germline CDR1 KGHDR, CDR2 SFDVKD. DNA of the CDR3: TGTGCCGCCAGTGATAAGGGGGCCGGGGAGCTGTTTTTT. As protein: CAASDKGAGELFF.

Many counts were recorded for this clonotype. The chain couples TRBV20-1 to TRBJ2-1; D is uncertain. The germline V gene encodes CDR1 DFQATT and CDR2 SNEGSKA (reference sequence). This CDR3 region has 10 residues. Trimming left V 6 bases short and J 10 bases short, with 10 bases between. CDR3 DNA sequence: TGCAGTGCAAGCGAAAGGGAGCAGTTCTTC. The encoded protein is CSASEREQFF.

The chain has TRBV2 and TRBJ1-6; D remains ambiguous. Per germline, CDR1 SNHLY and CDR2 FYNNEI. The CDR3 is 13 amino acids. Between the trimmed V and J ends, which lost 6 bases and 2 bases, there was a span of 5 bases. The CDR3 region has the DNA TGTGCCAGCAGGAGGGCCTATAATTCACCCCTCCACTTT. It codes for CASRRAYNSPLHF.

Details on this clonotype: No DNA is shown, since the ends of the CDR3 on it are uncertain; the CDR3 is the one TCRdb lists. The chain has TRBV5-4 and TRBJ2-6; TRBD1, as called in the table, went unchecked against the DNA. The CDR3 is 24 amino acids long, termini counted. The germline V gene encodes CDR1 SGHNT and CDR2 YYREEE (reference sequence). The CDR3 is CASSLWDAYGYTFGSGTGANVLTF.

V usage is TRBV11-2 and J usage is TRBJ1-1; weak D call: TRBD1 (6 bases). The germline CDR1 and CDR2 sequences are SGHAT and FQNNGV. With 5 bases removed from V and 4 bases from J, the gap between germline ends came to 14 bases. The CDR3 loop spans 14 amino acids. CDR3 bases: TGTGCCAGCAGCGTACAGGGCGGGTCCACTGAAGCTTTCTTT. Translating it yields CASSVQGGSTEAFF.

Concerning this clonotype: This may be a read error, as it is one base from a much larger clone. The CDR3 DNA sequence: TGTGCCAGTAGTATAGACCACGAACTAGCGGGTATATACAATGAGCCGTTCTTC. Its protein product is CASSIDHELAGIYNEPFF. The chain links TRBV19 to TRBJ2-1; the match to TRBD2 covers 9 bases. Germline CDR1 is LNHDA and CDR2 is SQIVND (reference sequence). The CDR3 extends over 18 amino acids.

This clonotype was seen at least ten times. The chain employs TRBV9 and TRBJ2-1, with D unclear. The germline V gene has CDR1 SGDLS and CDR2 YYNGEE. The CDR3 length is 15 residues. Trimming cost V 0 bases and J 1 base, with 8 bases left between them. The CDR3 spells CASSVVGLSYNEQFF. CDR3 nucleotides: TGTGCCAGCAGCGTAGTGGGGTTATCCTACAATGAGCAGTTCTTC.

This clonotype was seen repeatedly, ten times or more. This chain links TRBV30 with TRBJ1-2; 7 bases are shared with TRBD1. CDR3 length equals 14 residues. Germline loops: CDR1 GTSNPN, CDR2 SVGIG (reference sequence). J was trimmed by 8 bases and V by 3 bases; bases with no gene match: 12. The CDR3 DNA reads TGTGCCTGGAGCCCCACTAACAGGGGCGGCGGCTACACCTTC. This sequence encodes CAWSPTNRGGGYTF.

Worth noting for this clonotype: The conserved closing phenylalanine or tryptophan is absent in this CDR3, likely reflecting a read error. The DNA is left out, because the CDR3 cannot be placed on it with certainty; the CDR3 is given as TCRdb lists it. The gene calls are TRBV7-2 and TRBJ2-5; TRBD2 is taken as the D call from the table, unchecked against the DNA. Germline V gene data show CDR1 as SGHTA and CDR2 as FQGNSA. The CDR3 is made up of 15 amino acids, end residues included. The CDR3 sequence is CASSFSAGVGETQHL.